The 2 T cell receptor beta chains presented below share a single source sample, sequenced in a study of Ad26.COV2.S vaccination and SARS-CoV-2 variants. Profiling relied on immunoSEQ multiplex PCR, and the TCRdb table lists in-frame clones only, not all of them. The sample has 450,000 to 550,000 clones, nearly 90% seen once; the top ten hold 1.7%. Treatment denoted: around 19 received Ad26.COV2.S at low or high dose, single or two shots; 5 received placebo; per-sample allocation not given. Day 63 following the first vaccine or placebo injection was when the samples were taken. The source was peripheral blood, collected in a trial of Ad26.COV2.S vaccine versus placebo. These TCRs come from a person between 18 and 65 years old who received the Ad26.COV2.S COVID-19 vaccine or a placebo.

Only one count was recorded for this clone. The CDR3 sequence: CASSYRISASSGNTIYF. The CDR3 DNA is TGTGCCAGCAGTTATAGGATCTCGGCCAGCTCTGGAAACACCATATATTTT. V gene TRBV3-1 (or the pseudogene TRBV3-2) combines with J gene TRBJ1-3, with D uncertain. With 6 bases removed from V and 0 bases from J, the gap between germline ends came to 18 bases. The CDR3 sequence is 17 residues long. The V gene's germline CDR1 is LGHDT and CDR2 YNNKEL (reference sequence).

Comments on this clone: Other DNA variants within this sample encode the same CDR3. V is TRBV18 and J is TRBJ2-5; 10 bases are shared with TRBD1. V was pared by 3 bases and J by 3 bases, with 1 base of the junction left unmatched. There are 14 residues in the CDR3. Germline CDR1 KGHSH, CDR2 LQKENI. DNA of the CDR3: TGTGCCAGCTCACCGGGACAGGGGAAAGAGACCCAGTACTTC. It encodes CASSPGQGKETQYF.